The 2 T cell receptor beta chains below were found in one sample sequenced in a study of cytomegalovirus exposure and HLA in healthy donors. PCR used 60 Vbeta primers and 13 Jbeta primers. Libraries were prepared by immunoSEQ multiplex PCR; TCRdb keeps only in-frame clonotypes and omits some of them. The sample has over 100,000 clones, roughly 80% seen once; the top ten hold approximately 2.6%. Sequencing input: PBMCs. The receptors were gathered from a female donor in good health and CMV-seronegative.

The J gene is TRBJ2-3, the V gene TRBV2, with 9 positions matching TRBD2. Germline CDR1 SNHLY, CDR2 FYNNEI. J was trimmed by 3 bases and V by 6 bases; bases with no gene match: 10. This CDR3 spans 16 amino acids. Here the CDR3 reads CASSGYSGGATDTQYF. In nucleotides, the CDR3 is TGTGCCAGCAGCGGGTATAGCGGGGGTGCTACAGATACGCAGTATTTT.

This chain joins TRBV28 and TRBJ1-2; D unclear. The CDR3 sequence is 12 residues long. Germline CDR1 and CDR2: MDHEN and SYDVKM. The V end lost 2 bases, the J end lost 8 bases, and 9 bases lay between the germline ends. This chain's CDR3 is CASSLIGEGYTF. As DNA, the CDR3 is TGTGCCAGCAGTTTAATCGGGGAGGGCTACACCTTC.